The 28 T cell receptor beta chains below were found in one sample sequenced in a study of CD8+CD57+ T cells in acquired aplastic anemia. The authors sequenced patients whose flow cytometry had shown CD8+CD57+ cell expansion. According to the study, genomic DNA was the template for TCR beta VDJ and CDR3 profiling. TCRdb reanalysed the reads using MiXCR and keeps one entry per CDR3 protein. The top ten hold 0.82% of the sample, which has 450,000 to 600,000 distinct CDR3 sequences, around 32% seen once. Sequencing input: sorted CD4+, CD8+, or CD8+CD57+ T cells (not recorded which) from PBMCs. The receptors were sampled from a human donor with aplastic anemia.

The gene calls are TRBV19 and TRBJ1-2; D is perhaps TRBD1 (5 bases). Per germline, CDR1 LNHDA and CDR2 SQIVND (reference sequence). CDR3 size: 13 residues. V gave up 4 bases and J gave up 4 bases, with 10 bases separating them. Written as DNA, the CDR3 is TGTGCCAGTAGTAGCGACAGCTTCTATGGCTACACCTTC. Translation: CASSSDSFYGYTF. Complete variable domain (other parts from reference TRBV19 and TRBJ1-2): DGGITQSPKYLFRKEGQNVTLSCEQNLNHDAMYWYRQDPGQGLRLIYYSQIVNDFQKGDIAEGYSVSREKKESFPLTVTSAQKNPTAFYLCASSSDSFYGYTFGSGTRLTVV.

J is TRBJ1-2 and V is TRBV29-1; D not resolved. V lost 0 bases and J 6 bases, leaving 11 bases between the germline ends. In germline, CDR1 is SQVTM, CDR2 ANQGSEA. CDR3 length: 13 amino acids. The CDR3 DNA is TGCAGCGTTGAAGAAAGTTTCGAGGATGGCTACACCTTC. It translates to CSVEESFEDGYTF.

The sample holds one count of this clonotype. One junction end disagrees with the germline gene, perhaps due to a read error. V and J are TRBV30 and TRBJ1-3, with D hard to call. CDR1 GTSNPN and CDR2 SVGIG come from the germline V gene (reference sequence). This CDR3 comprises 13 residues. CDR3 bases: TGTGCCTGGAAGGCAGGCCCTGGAAACACCATACATTTT. This gives the protein CAWKAGPGNTIHF.

This clonotype showed up many times. The chain employs TRBV7-8 and TRBJ1-1, with D possibly being TRBD1 (5 bases). Germline V gene lookup returns CDR1 SGHVS and CDR2 FQNEAQ. This CDR3 has 15 amino acids. V lost 5 bases and J lost 0, with 13 bases in between. CDR3 sequence: CASSPTVSMNTEAFF. CDR3 in DNA: TGTGCCAGCAGCCCGACAGTTAGCATGAACACTGAAGCTTTCTTT.

This clonotype was counted at least ten times. The rearrangement uses TRBV7-9 and TRBJ2-7; 11 bases map to TRBD1. The CDR3 consists of 14 residues. V gave up 4 bases and J gave up 3 bases; unmatched junction bases: 2. Germline values: CDR1 SEHNR, CDR2 FQNEAQ (reference sequence). This CDR3 is CASSWGQGGYEQYF. CDR3 bases: TGTGCCAGCAGCTGGGGACAGGGGGGCTACGAGCAGTACTTC.

The chain is built from TRBV5-1 and TRBJ2-3; tentatively, D is TRBD1 (6 bases). Trimming took off 4 bases at V and 4 bases at J, with 19 bases between the two ends. The CDR3 consists of 16 residues. Germline V gene sequence: CDR1 SGHRS, CDR2 YFSETQ. The CDR3 DNA sequence: TGCGCCAGCAGCCCAGAGGGGCCAGGGGTGCCAGATACGCAGTATTTT. This encodes CASSPEGPGVPDTQYF.

V usage is TRBV20-1 and J usage is TRBJ2-3; 12 bases match TRBD2. The V segment lost 4 bases and the J segment 7 bases; nucleotides outside the gene matches: 6. The CDR3 extends over 14 amino acids. Germline CDR1 is DFQATT and CDR2 is SNEGSKA (reference sequence). The CDR3 region is CSATTSGGSNTQYF. CDR3 DNA sequence: TGCAGTGCTACGACTAGCGGGGGATCGAATACGCAGTATTTT.

Many counts were recorded for this clonotype. The V call is TRBV20-1, the J call TRBJ1-5; D uncertain. Trimming left V 0 bases short and J 0 bases short, with 6 bases between. This CDR3 contains 14 residues. Germline CDR1 and CDR2: DFQATT and SNEGSKA (reference sequence). The CDR3 DNA reads as TGCAGTGCTAGAGAGACATATAGCAATCAGCCCCAGCATTTT. Translation: CSARETYSNQPQHF.

The chain joins TRBV25-1 to TRBJ1-1; TRBD1 is a possible D gene (6 bases). In germline, CDR1 is MGHDK, CDR2 SYGVNS. The germline V and J ends were trimmed by 6 bases and 6 bases, with 14 bases remaining between them. The CDR3 totals 13 residues. The CDR3 nucleotides are TGTGCCAGCAGCCGCCTGGGGGCGTCTGAAGCTTTCTTT. Protein product: CASSRLGASEAFF.

This clonotype appeared many times. J is TRBJ2-7 and V is TRBV10-1, with 12 bases that match TRBD2. The CDR3 has 17 residues. V shed 2 bases, J shed 9 bases, and the junction held 14 bases outside the gene matches. Germline assignment: CDR1 WNHNN and CDR2 SYGVQD (reference sequence). The CDR3 is CASSEPSLTSGSTVQYF. As DNA, the CDR3 is TGCGCCAGCAGTGAGCCATCTCTGACTAGCGGGAGCACGGTGCAGTACTTC.

Comments on this clonotype: Germline is not matched at one junction end, which may reflect a read error. The chain links TRBV7-2 to TRBJ1-6; D gene ambiguous. Germline V gene lookup returns CDR1 SGHTA and CDR2 FQGNSA. This CDR3 region has 13 residues. The CDR3 spells CAGSPPRASPLHF. As DNA, the CDR3 is TGTGCCGGCAGCCCTCCAAGAGCTTCACCCCTCCACTTT.

The V and J genes are TRBV4-1 and TRBJ2-1, with 11 bases lining up with TRBD2. From germline, CDR1 is MGHRA and CDR2 YSYEKL. The ends lost 0 bases at V and 3 bases at J; junction bases unmatched: 4. The CDR3 spans 17 residues. The CDR3: CASSQELGTSGYNEQFF. In DNA, the CDR3 is TGCGCCAGCAGCCAAGAGTTAGGGACTAGCGGCTACAATGAGCAGTTCTTC.

This clonotype appeared many times. This CDR3 is CASSYGSTYEQYF. CDR3 sequence (DNA): TGTGCCAGCAGTTACGGCAGCACCTACGAGCAGTACTTC. V and J are TRBV6-5 and TRBJ2-7; D call uncertain. The germline CDR1 and CDR2 sequences are MNHEY and SVGAGI. The CDR3 extends over 13 amino acids. Trimming removed 2 bases from V and 2 bases from J, with 7 bases in between.

This clonotype was counted many times. The rearrangement joins TRBV11-2 to TRBJ1-2; 7 nucleotides align to TRBD1. The CDR3 runs 16 residues. With V trimmed by 0 bases and J by 1 base, 5 bases remained unmatched. The germline V gene encodes CDR1 SGHAT and CDR2 FQNNGV. The CDR3, as DNA: TGTGCCAGCAGCTTAGATCGGGCAGGGGGTAACTATGGCTACACCTTC. Translation: CASSLDRAGGNYGYTF.

The chain recombines TRBV10-3 with TRBJ1-1; D is uncertain. Trimming shortened V by 4 bases and J by 8 bases, and 11 bases separated the two germline ends. Germline V CDR1 and CDR2: ENHRY, SYGVKD. This CDR3 has 12 amino acids. The CDR3 loop is CAISVLAGEAFF. In DNA form, the CDR3 reads TGTGCCATCAGTGTGCTAGCGGGGGAAGCTTTCTTT.

As for this clonotype: Sequence at one end of the junction differs from germline and may be a read error. This chain connects TRBV2 to TRBJ2-7; D ambiguous. Per the germline V gene, CDR1 is SNHLY and CDR2 is FYNNEI. The CDR3 has 15 residues. The CDR3 reads CASSARDTLTYGQYF. CDR3 coding DNA: TGTGCCAGCAGTGCTAGAGACACCCTGACTTACGGGCAGTACTTC.

This clonotype was observed a few times. This chain links TRBV10-3 with TRBJ2-7, with 10 bases matching TRBD1. The CDR3 is made up of 13 amino acids. The J segment lost 3 bases and the V segment lost 10 bases, leaving 6 bases of the junction unmatched. Germline V gene sequence: CDR1 ENHRY, CDR2 SYGVKD. The CDR3 protein is CASKGTGDYEQYF. The CDR3 nucleotides read TGTGCCAGCAAGGGGACAGGGGACTACGAGCAGTACTTC.

The rearrangement uses TRBV20-1 and TRBJ2-5, with 9 bases that match TRBD1. V dropped 3 bases and J dropped 7; count of bases not matched to a gene: 12. CDR3 length equals 15 residues. CDR1 and CDR2 (germline): DFQATT, SNEGSKA (reference sequence). The CDR3 nucleotides read TGCAGTGCTAGTAGACAGGGGGGGCTAGAAGGGACCCAGTACTTC. It encodes CSASRQGGLEGTQYF.

As to this clonotype: A read error may account for a junction end that differs from germline. V and J are TRBV20-1 and TRBJ2-5; 8 bases line up with TRBD1. CDR1 is DFQATT and CDR2 is SNEGSKA in the germline V gene (reference sequence). This CDR3 is built from 13 residues. CDR3 amino acids: CGAPGQGEETQYF. CDR3 bases: TGCGGTGCGCCCGGACAGGGAGAAGAGACCCAGTACTTC.

This clonotype was seen a handful of times. With a much larger clone just one base away, this may be a read error. The chain links TRBV29-1 to TRBJ2-7, with 7 bases identical to TRBD2. Per the germline V gene, CDR1 is SQVTM and CDR2 is ANQGSEA. The CDR3 loop spans 11 amino acids. DNA for the CDR3: TGCGGCGGTGCGACTAGCAGTGAGCAGTACTTC. Its protein product is CGGATSSEQYF.

As to this clonotype: Relative to the germline gene, one junction end is altered; a read error may explain this. J is TRBJ1-3 and V is TRBV19; 7 bases line up with TRBD1. The CDR3 consists of 13 residues. Germline V lookup: CDR1 LNHDA, CDR2 SQIVND (reference sequence). The CDR3 spells CAGADRAGNTIYF. CDR3 nucleotide sequence: TGTGCTGGGGCCGACAGGGCTGGAAACACCATATACTTT.

This clonotype was counted between two and nine times. V gene TRBV6-1 combines with J gene TRBJ1-1; D gene uncertain. CDR1 is MNHNS, CDR2 SASEGT, per germline. CDR3 size: 16 residues. V gave up 7 bases and J gave up 6 bases, with 24 bases separating them. For the CDR3, the DNA is TGTGCCAGCACCCCCCACACAGTCCAGCCCCGCGCTGAAGCTTTCTTT. Its translation: CASTPHTVQPRAEAFF.

This clonotype was observed a few times. The rearrangement joins TRBV5-4 to TRBJ1-2; D remains unclear. The V end lost 0 bases, the J end lost 8 bases, and 11 bases lay between the germline ends. This CDR3 has 13 residues. Germline V CDR1 and CDR2: SGHNT, YYREEE (reference sequence). The CDR3 loop reads CASSLVGVEGYTF. The CDR3 DNA sequence: TGTGCCAGCAGCTTGGTGGGAGTAGAAGGCTACACCTTC.

V gene TRBV6-1 combines with J gene TRBJ1-5; tentatively, D is TRBD1 (5 bases). Germline V lookup: CDR1 MNHNS, CDR2 SASEGT. This CDR3 is 16 amino acids long. Trimming left V 1 base short and J 5 bases short, with 15 bases between. Written as DNA, the CDR3 is TGTGCCAGCAGTGAAGTCAGAGCAGGGTGGTATCAGCCCCAGCATTTT. As protein: CASSEVRAGWYQPQHF.

This clonotype was found many times. This chain uses TRBV2 with TRBJ1-2; D gene uncertain. The ends were cut back, 3 bases at V and 7 bases at J, with 15 bases in the middle. The V gene's germline CDR1 is SNHLY and CDR2 FYNNEI. The CDR3 is made up of 14 amino acids. CDR3: CASSERMLGPGYTF. CDR3 sequence (DNA): TGTGCCAGCAGTGAGAGGATGCTTGGCCCTGGCTACACCTTC.

This clonotype was seen a few times. The rearrangement joins TRBV5-1 to TRBJ2-7; 12 bases map to TRBD1. The CDR3 loop spans 15 amino acids. V was clipped by 4 bases and J by 9 bases; unmatched bases: 11. Germline-derived CDR1 and CDR2 are SGHRS and YFSETQ. The chain's CDR3 is CASSVRDRGRFGQYF. The CDR3, as DNA: TGCGCCAGCAGCGTGAGGGACAGGGGGCGATTCGGGCAGTACTTC.

This clonotype was detected once. The genes are TRBV19 and TRBJ1-3, with TRBD1 identical over 7 bases. The CDR3 has 16 residues. Germline trimming cut 6 bases from V and 0 bases from J; bases unmatched to any gene: 8. CDR1 LNHDA and CDR2 SQIVND come from the germline V gene (reference sequence). This chain's CDR3 is CASRPGQLSSGNTIYF. The CDR3 DNA is TGTGCCAGTAGACCGGGACAGTTAAGCTCTGGAAACACCATATATTTT.

This clonotype was seen a few times. The chain couples TRBV7-8 to TRBJ1-1; D remains unclear. CDR1 and CDR2 (germline): SGHVS, FQNEAQ. The CDR3 spans 14 residues. V lost 5 bases, J lost 1 base, and 11 bases lay in between. In nucleotides, the CDR3 is TGTGCCAGCAGCGCAGCCCGGGGGAACACTGAAGCTTTCTTT. This sequence encodes CASSAARGNTEAFF.